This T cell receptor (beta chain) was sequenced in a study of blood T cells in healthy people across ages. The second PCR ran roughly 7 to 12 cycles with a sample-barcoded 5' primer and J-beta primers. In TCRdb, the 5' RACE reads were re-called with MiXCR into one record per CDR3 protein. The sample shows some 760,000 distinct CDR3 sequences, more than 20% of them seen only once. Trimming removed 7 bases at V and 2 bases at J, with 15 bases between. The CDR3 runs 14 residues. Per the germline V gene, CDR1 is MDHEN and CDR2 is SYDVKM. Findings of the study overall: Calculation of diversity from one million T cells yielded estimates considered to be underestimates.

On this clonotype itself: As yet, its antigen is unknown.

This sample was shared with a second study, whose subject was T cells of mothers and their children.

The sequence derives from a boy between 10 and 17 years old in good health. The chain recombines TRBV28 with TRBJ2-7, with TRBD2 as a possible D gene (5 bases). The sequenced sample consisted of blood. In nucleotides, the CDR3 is TGTGCCAGCACCTCCCGGACTGAGACCTACGAGCAGTACTTC. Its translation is CASTSRTETYEQYF.